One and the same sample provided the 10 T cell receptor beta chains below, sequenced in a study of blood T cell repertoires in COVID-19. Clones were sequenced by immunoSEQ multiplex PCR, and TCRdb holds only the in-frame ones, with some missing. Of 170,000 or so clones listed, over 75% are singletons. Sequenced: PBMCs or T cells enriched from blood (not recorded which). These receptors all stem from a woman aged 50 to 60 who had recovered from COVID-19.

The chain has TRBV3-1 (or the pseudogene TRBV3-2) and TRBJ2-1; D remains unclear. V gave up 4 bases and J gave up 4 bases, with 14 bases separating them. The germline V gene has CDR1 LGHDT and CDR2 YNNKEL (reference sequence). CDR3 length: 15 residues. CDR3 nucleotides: TGTGCCAGCAGCCGCCAGACTGGCGGTTACAATGAGCAGTTCTTC. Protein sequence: CASSRQTGGYNEQFF.

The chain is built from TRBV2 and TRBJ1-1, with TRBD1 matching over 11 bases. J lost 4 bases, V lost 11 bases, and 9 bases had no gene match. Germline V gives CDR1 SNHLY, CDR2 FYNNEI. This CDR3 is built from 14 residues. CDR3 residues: CAGRTGGPPTEAFF. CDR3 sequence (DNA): TGTGCCGGAAGGACAGGGGGCCCACCCACTGAAGCTTTCTTT.

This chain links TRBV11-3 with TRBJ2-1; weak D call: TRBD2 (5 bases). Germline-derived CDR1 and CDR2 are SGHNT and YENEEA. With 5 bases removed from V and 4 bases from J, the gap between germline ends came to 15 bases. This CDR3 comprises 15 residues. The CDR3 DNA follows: TGTGCCAGCAGCCGCGCGAGCGGTAAATACAATGAGCAGTTCTTC. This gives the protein CASSRASGKYNEQFF.

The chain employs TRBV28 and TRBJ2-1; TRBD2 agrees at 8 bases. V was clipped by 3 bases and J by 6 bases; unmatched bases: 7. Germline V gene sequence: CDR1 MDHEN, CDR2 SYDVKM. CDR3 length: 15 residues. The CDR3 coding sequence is TGTGCCAGCAGTTTCTCCGGGACTAGAGTCAATGAGCAGTTCTTC. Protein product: CASSFSGTRVNEQFF.

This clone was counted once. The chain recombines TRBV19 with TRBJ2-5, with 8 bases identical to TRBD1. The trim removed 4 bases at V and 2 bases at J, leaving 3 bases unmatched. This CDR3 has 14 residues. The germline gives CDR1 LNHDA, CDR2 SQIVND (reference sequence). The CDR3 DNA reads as TGTGCCAGTAGTAGCGGACAGGGACAAGAGACCCAGTACTTC. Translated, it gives CASSSGQGQETQYF. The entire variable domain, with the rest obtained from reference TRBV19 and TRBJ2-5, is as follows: DGGITQSPKYLFRKEGQNVTLSCEQNLNHDAMYWYRQDPGQGLRLIYYSQIVNDFQKGDIAEGYSVSREKKESFPLTVTSAQKNPTAFYLCASSSGQGQETQYFGPGTRLLVL.

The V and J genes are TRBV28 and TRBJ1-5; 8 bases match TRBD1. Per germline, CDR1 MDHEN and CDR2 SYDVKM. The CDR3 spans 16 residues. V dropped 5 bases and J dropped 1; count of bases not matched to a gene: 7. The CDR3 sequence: CASSPWTGQSNQPQHF. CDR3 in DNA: TGTGCCAGCAGTCCTTGGACAGGGCAAAGCAATCAGCCCCAGCATTTT.

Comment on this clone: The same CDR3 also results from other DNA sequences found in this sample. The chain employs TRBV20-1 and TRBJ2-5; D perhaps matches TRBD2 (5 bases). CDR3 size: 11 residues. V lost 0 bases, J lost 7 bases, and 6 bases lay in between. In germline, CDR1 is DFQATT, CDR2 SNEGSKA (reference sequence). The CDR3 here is CSARDRGTQYF. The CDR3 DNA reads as TGCAGTGCTAGAGATCGGGGGACCCAGTACTTC.

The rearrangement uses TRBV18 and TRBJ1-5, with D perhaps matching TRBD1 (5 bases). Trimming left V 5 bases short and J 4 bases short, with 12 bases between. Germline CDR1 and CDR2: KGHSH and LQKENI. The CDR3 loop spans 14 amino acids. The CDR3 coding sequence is TGTGCCAGCTCAGCAGACAGCAGTAATCAGCCCCAGCATTTT. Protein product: CASSADSSNQPQHF. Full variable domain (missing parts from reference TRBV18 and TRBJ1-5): NAGVMQNPRHLVRRRGQEARLRCSPMKGHSHVYWYRQLPEEGLKFMVYLQKENIIDESGMPKERFSAEFPKEGPSILRIQQVVRGDSAAYFCASSADSSNQPQHFGDGTRLSIL.

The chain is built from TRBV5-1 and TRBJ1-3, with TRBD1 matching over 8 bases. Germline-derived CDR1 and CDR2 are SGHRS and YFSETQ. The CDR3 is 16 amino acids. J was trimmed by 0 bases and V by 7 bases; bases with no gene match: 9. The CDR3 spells CASCPDRAISGNTIYF. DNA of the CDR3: TGCGCCAGCTGTCCGGACAGGGCGATCTCTGGAAACACCATATATTTT.

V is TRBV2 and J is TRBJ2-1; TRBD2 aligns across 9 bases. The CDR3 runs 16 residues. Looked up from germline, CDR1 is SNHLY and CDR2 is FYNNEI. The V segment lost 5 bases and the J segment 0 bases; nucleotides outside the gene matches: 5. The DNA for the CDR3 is TGTGCCAGCAGTTTTCTAGCGGGAAGCTCCTACAATGAGCAGTTCTTC. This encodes CASSFLAGSSYNEQFF.